The TCR beta chain described here comes from a study of CD8+ T cells in alopecia areata (dated by TCRdb to 2017 to 2018). General notes on the study: The treated patients, all with moderate-to-severe alopecia areata, were enrolled in an open-label pilot trial of oral tofacitinib given at 5 to 10 mg twice daily. Tofacitinib was given for 6 to 18 months, followed by 6 months of follow-up off drug to assess delayed response and recurrence. Disease severity in treated patients was measured with the SALT score, which quantifies the percentage of affected scalp surface area. The study used high-throughput TCRbeta sequencing to examine T cell clonal expansion in alopecia areata, in both the C3H/HeJ mouse model and human patients. Human TCRbeta sequencing covered scalp tissue and sorted CD4+ and CD8+ peripheral blood T cells from patchy and totalis/universalis alopecia areata patients and healthy controls. Patients on tofacitinib were biopsied at baseline and after 4 and 24 weeks of treatment, and several of the patients also had a later scalp biopsy. Scalp clonality was compared across normal scalp (n=4), patchy alopecia areata scalp (n=8), and alopecia totalis/universalis scalp (n=8). RNA was extracted with the PAXgene miRNA kit for fixed scalp, the miRNeasy kit for PBMCs, and the RNeasy kit for mouse skin. TCRbeta CDR3 regions were amplified by immunoSEQ multiplex PCR with 35 Vbeta forward and 13 Jbeta reverse primers. Results the study describes overall, beyond this receptor: Tofacitinib significantly lowered scalp clonality and the number of expanded CD8+ clones among the top 100 scalp clones. Unlike mouse skin, which is dominated by gammadelta T cells, normal human skin has resident alphabeta T cells that are also sequenced, and this complicates analysis of the scalp TCR repertoire. During tofacitinib treatment, many expanded lesional clones remained in scalp and blood, and this persistence may partly explain relapse after treatment is stopped. Lesional scalp, especially in alopecia totalis/universalis, showed higher clonality and more expanded CD8+ clones than normal scalp, suggesting antigenic drive. TCR sequences shared between patients were less clear than in mice, possibly partly because of HLA diversity in the patient population. Because the treated cohort was small and included a single nonresponder, larger studies are needed to assess links between baseline CD8+ expansion and response.

The CDR3 sequence holds 16 residues, the cysteine and phenylalanine included. The CDR3 DNA has 48 bases and is translated from base 1. Relative to germline, V is missing 4 bases and J is missing 6 bases, with 9 bases of the junction outside any gene match. CDR1 and CDR2, per the germline V gene, are MNHEY and SVGAGI. Library preparation was by the immunoSEQ multiplex PCR assay. RNA was extracted from all samples and reverse transcribed into cDNA, which served as template for TCR sequencing. First-strand cDNA was synthesized using SuperScript III with a 2:1 mix of oligo-dT and random hexamers. A synthetic immune receptor repertoire was used to gauge amplification bias, and whatever bias remained was removed computationally. Under the source paper's analysis protocol: Raw reads were preprocessed for error removal, and CDR3 was defined according to IMGT conventions as running from the conserved cysteine to phenylalanine. Clonality was computed by normalizing Shannon entropy by log2 of the number of productive unique TCRs and subtracting the result from 1. CD4 or CD8 identity of scalp clones was inferred by cross-referencing scalp TCRbeta sequences with sorted blood CD4 and CD8 repertoires. TCRdb stores this immuneACCESS table with in-frame sequences only. Part of the clones is absent; in the studies checked, under half of the shortfall reflects unresolved V genes, and no reason is known for the rest. The V and J calls and clone size come from that table; D and trimming were worked out from the DNA. Counted in this sample were around 200,000 clones; about 60% of them appeared once. The ten largest clones represent approximately 12% of the sample.

This clone was seen a few times. There is no known antigen for this receptor. No base qualities exist here, and no much larger clone lies one base off it. The sample's time point label is to be understood as: around 22 weeks on oral tofacitinib. Taken with the paper, the label for treatment or condition translates to: oral pan-JAK inhibitor, 5-10 mg twice daily. Lesional scalp punch biopsies and peripheral blood were obtained from alopecia areata patients. PBMCs were isolated by density centrifugation and stained for CD3, CD4 and CD8, and CD4+ and CD8+ T cells were sorted on a FACSAria. Sequencing used CD8+ T cells sorted from blood, obtained at week 24, from a patient treated with tofacitinib. The sequence derives from a human donor with alopecia areata. Here the chain combines TRBV6-5 and TRBJ2-2; 9 bases in between match TRBD2. The DNA is as follows: TGTGCCAGCAGTTTCCAAGCGGGGGGCCGGGCCGGGGAGCTGTTTTTT. Translated, it reads CASSFQAGGRAGELFF.